This TCR beta chain was observed in a study of metastatic and nonmetastatic thyroid tumors. By sample share, this clone is medium-sized (0.01 to 0.1%). CDR1 and CDR2 (germline): KGHSH, LQKENI. The V gene end was trimmed by 0 bases and the J gene end by 1 base; junction bases not matched to a gene: 1. This CDR3 comprises 15 residues. The entire patient cohort was treatment-naive prior to thyroid surgery. TCRdb re-called the PCR reads through MiXCR. The repertoire holds 8,500 to 13,000 clones, with more than 10% as singletons. V is TRBV18 and J is TRBJ2-7, with TRBD1 identical over 9 bases. The sequence was collected from a female donor with papillary thyroid cancer or a benign thyroid nodule (not recorded which). Some clones in this sample may be carry-over from other donors' samples. The sample taken for sequencing was blood. The CDR3 DNA is TGTGCCAGCTCACCACCGGGACAGGGATCCTACGAGCAGTACTTC. It codes for CASSPPGQGSYEQYF.